These 18 T cell receptor beta chains came from one sample sequenced in a study of cytomegalovirus exposure and HLA in healthy donors. The PCR used 60 Vbeta and 13 Jbeta primers. Profiled with immunoSEQ multiplex PCR; TCRdb holds only in-frame clones, not every one. The table has 150,000 to 180,000 clones, approximately 80% seen once; the top ten hold approximately 4%. Sequencing was done on a sample of PBMCs. All receptors derive from a woman between 40 and 55 years old in good health and CMV-seronegative.

V gene TRBV5-1 combines with J gene TRBJ1-2; no reliable D call. The V end lost 4 bases, the J end lost 0 bases, and 10 bases lay between the germline ends. Looked up from germline, CDR1 is SGHRS and CDR2 is YFSETQ. The CDR3 runs 14 residues. CDR3 in amino acids: CASSTERANYGYTF. Written as DNA, the CDR3 is TGCGCCAGCAGCACTGAAAGAGCTAACTATGGCTACACCTTC.

The chain recombines TRBV4-1 with TRBJ1-5; unclear D gene. Per the germline V gene, CDR1 is MGHRA and CDR2 is YSYEKL. The CDR3 has 13 residues. Trimming took 1 base from V and 9 from J, leaving 10 bases between them. As DNA, the CDR3 is TGCGCCAGCAGCCAAGTTTTAATGTGGCCCCAGCATTTT. Translating it yields CASSQVLMWPQHF.

The chain employs TRBV4-1 and TRBJ2-3; 10 nucleotides line up with TRBD2. V dropped 0 bases and J dropped 2; count of bases not matched to a gene: 8. The germline CDR1 and CDR2 sequences are MGHRA and YSYEKL. The CDR3 runs 18 residues. The CDR3 nucleotides are TGCGCCAGCAGCCAAGATAGTTGGACTAGCGGTAACACAGATACGCAGTATTTT. Encoded protein: CASSQDSWTSGNTDTQYF.

On this clone: Different DNA sequences within this sample yield the same CDR3. The chain recombines TRBV5-1 with TRBJ1-4, with 9 bases matching TRBD1. The CDR3 loop spans 14 amino acids. The trim removed 3 bases at V and 6 bases at J, leaving 3 bases unmatched. Germline CDR1 is SGHRS and CDR2 is YFSETQ. CDR3 sequence reads: CASSSGQGYEKLFF. The CDR3 bases are TGCGCCAGCAGCTCGGGACAGGGTTATGAAAAACTGTTTTTT.

The chain links TRBV19 to TRBJ1-2; possible D gene TRBD1, 5 bases. The germline gives CDR1 LNHDA, CDR2 SQIVND (reference sequence). The CDR3 is 16 residues long. V was clipped by 3 bases and J by 4 bases, with 18 bases between them. Written as DNA, the CDR3 is TGTGCCAGTAGTATCGGGCGGAGGGGCCCTATCTATGGCTACACCTTC. Translating it yields CASSIGRRGPIYGYTF.

The chain couples TRBV2 to TRBJ2-1; possible D gene TRBD1, 7 bases. CDR1 is SNHLY and CDR2 is FYNNEI in the germline V gene. V was cut by 7 bases and J by 8 bases, with 18 bases left in between. This CDR3 spans 14 amino acids. CDR3 nucleotide sequence: TGTGCCAGCATTGGACTACAGGGGAGCGATGAGCAGTTCTTC. Translating it yields CASIGLQGSDEQFF.

V and J are TRBV28 and TRBJ2-7; TRBD2 matches 7 bases. V lost 8 bases to trimming and J lost 1 base; unmatched junction nucleotides: 2. The CDR3 sequence is 12 residues long. CDR1 and CDR2 from the germline V gene are MDHEN and SYDVKM. The CDR3 DNA reads TGTGCCAGCTGGACTAGTTCCTACGAGCAGTACTTC. Its protein product is CASWTSSYEQYF. Together with reference TRBV28 and TRBJ2-7, the CDR3 gives the full variable domain: DVKVTQSSRYLVKRTGEKVFLECVQDMDHENMFWYRQDPGLGLRLIYFSYDVKMKEKGDIPEGYSVSREKKERFSLILESASTNQTSMYLCASWTSSYEQYFGPGTRLTVT.

This rearrangement joins TRBV5-4 to TRBJ2-7, with 7 bases fitting TRBD2. The V segment lost 5 bases and the J segment 4 bases; nucleotides outside the gene matches: 18. CDR1 and CDR2 (germline): SGHNT, YYREEE (reference sequence). This CDR3 region has 17 residues. The CDR3: CASSPVGGPGGTYEQYF. The CDR3 nucleotides read TGTGCCAGCAGTCCCGTTGGGGGACCGGGAGGTACTTACGAGCAGTACTTC. Full variable domain (remainder filled in from reference TRBV5-4 and TRBJ2-7): ETGVTQSPTHLIKTRGQQVTLRCSSQSGHNTVSWYQQALGQGPQFIFQYYREEENGRGNFPPRFSGLQFPNYSSELNVNALELDDSALYLCASSPVGGPGGTYEQYFGPGTRLTVT.

The J gene is TRBJ2-7, the V gene TRBV5-6, with 9 bases identical to TRBD2. The CDR3 has 18 residues. The V segment lost 3 bases and the J segment 0 bases; nucleotides outside the gene matches: 13. Germline CDR1 and CDR2: SGHDT and YYEEEE. The DNA for the CDR3 is TGTGCCAGCAGCTGGGCTGGCGGGAGGGCTTTTAGCTCCTACGAGCAGTACTTC. Translation gives CASSWAGGRAFSSYEQYF.

The chain is built from TRBV4-1 and TRBJ2-7; 7 positions match TRBD1. This CDR3 is built from 17 residues. V was clipped by 3 bases and J by 4 bases; unmatched bases: 15. In germline, CDR1 is MGHRA, CDR2 YSYEKL. The CDR3 sequence: CASSHPRDSVSLYEQYF. CDR3 nucleotides: TGCGCCAGCAGCCACCCCCGGGACAGTGTTTCCCTATACGAGCAGTACTTC.

CDR3 sequence: CSVGGGPPYNEQFF. For the CDR3, the DNA is TGCAGCGTTGGTGGCGGGCCGCCTTACAATGAGCAGTTCTTC. The chain couples TRBV29-1 to TRBJ2-1, with D maybe TRBD2 (5 bases). The ends were cut back, 4 bases at V and 4 bases at J, with 14 bases in the middle. The CDR3 sequence is 14 residues long. CDR1 and CDR2 from the germline V gene are SQVTM and ANQGSEA.

V usage is TRBV27 and J usage is TRBJ1-4; D gene unclear. Germline V gene sequence: CDR1 MNHEY, CDR2 SMNVEV (reference sequence). The CDR3 runs to 15 residues. Deletions cut 2 bases from V and 5 bases from J, with 12 bases between. Here the CDR3 reads CASSLSRFGNEKLFF. In DNA form, the CDR3 reads TGTGCCAGCAGTTTAAGCAGGTTTGGCAATGAAAAACTGTTTTTT.

The chain links TRBV5-8 to TRBJ2-3; a weak D match, TRBD2 (6 bases). This CDR3 has 14 residues. Germline loops: CDR1 SGHTS, CDR2 YDEGEE. The V and J ends lost 1 base and 0 bases respectively, with 6 bases between them. This CDR3 reads CASSLRGSTDTQYF. The CDR3 DNA sequence: TGTGCCAGCAGCTTGCGGGGGAGCACAGATACGCAGTATTTT.

The V and J genes are TRBV20-1 and TRBJ1-1, with a possible D match to TRBD1 (6 bases). The CDR3 is 11 amino acids. Looked up from germline, CDR1 is DFQATT and CDR2 is SNEGSKA (reference sequence). V shed 6 bases and J shed 4 bases, with 9 bases lying between them. The CDR3 nucleotides read TGCAGTGCCACAGGGCCCACTGAAGCTTTCTTT. Its protein product is CSATGPTEAFF.

The chain carries TRBV11-2 and TRBJ1-4; D is unclear. The germline V gene has CDR1 SGHAT and CDR2 FQNNGV. The CDR3 loop spans 15 amino acids. The ends were cut back, 1 base at V and 0 bases at J, with 6 bases in the middle. As DNA, the CDR3 is TGTGCCAGCAGCTTAGGTTTAGCAACTAATGAAAAACTGTTTTTT. Protein: CASSLGLATNEKLFF.

This sequence joins TRBV4-1 and TRBJ2-1, with 9 bases that match TRBD1. CDR3 length: 15 amino acids. Germline trimming cut 4 bases from V and 4 bases from J; bases unmatched to any gene: 5. The germline CDR1 and CDR2 sequences are MGHRA and YSYEKL. The CDR3 DNA reads TGCGCCAGCAGCCGTACAGGGGGCGTTTACAATGAGCAGTTCTTC. It encodes CASSRTGGVYNEQFF.

The gene calls are TRBV2 and TRBJ2-7, with D perhaps TRBD2 (5 bases). There are 12 residues in the CDR3. The germline V and J ends were trimmed by 1 base and 6 bases, with 7 bases remaining between them. Germline CDR1 is SNHLY and CDR2 is FYNNEI. CDR3 DNA: TGTGCCAGCAGTGAAGAGGGAGCCGAGCAGTACTTC. It encodes CASSEEGAEQYF.

For the CDR3, the DNA is TGTGCCAGCAGCGGACAGTCGAACACCGGGGAGCTGTTTTTT. Amino acid sequence: CASSGQSNTGELFF. The chain is built from TRBV5-4 and TRBJ2-2; D is perhaps TRBD1 (6 bases). Germline CDR1 and CDR2: SGHNT and YYREEE (reference sequence). The CDR3 is 14 amino acids. Trimming left V 4 bases short and J 0 bases short, with 7 bases between.